This note documents a single TCR beta chain sequence. There is no known antigen for this receptor. No much larger clone is present one base from it, and per-base qualities are unavailable. CDR1 and CDR2, per the germline V gene, are SGHAT and FQNNGV. The germline ends are 18 bases apart after V is trimmed by 5 bases and J by 5 bases. The CDR3 runs 15 amino acids, cysteine and phenylalanine included. Just CDR3 DNA is preserved here, 45 bases in frame from base 1. This specimen comes from a study of cytomegalovirus exposure and HLA in healthy donors (dated by TCRdb to 2016 to 2017). Turning to the overall study: In an earlier analysis of roughly 590 of the donors, roughly 300 Gb of sequence data and 90 million to 120 million unique TCR beta sequences from 150 million to 200 million T cells were reported. The T cell repertoires of several hundred subjects were profiled by immunosequencing and related to cytomegalovirus serostatus. To predict cytomegalovirus infection status, the study brought together high-throughput TCR immunosequencing, statistical association of individual TCRs with disease status, and machine learning. A later genetic analysis used genome-wide SNP genotypes for about 60% of the 666 donors, treating that subset as a discovery cohort. Several DR-DQ haplotypes were treated as single units for association and clustering because of strong linkage in the cohort. HLA typing covered class I and class II loci at four-digit resolution. Typing coverage differed by locus: A, B, C, DRB1 and DQB1 were typed in about 620-630 donors, DQA1 in 500 to 550, DPA1 in some 610, and DPB1 in 400 to 490. All discovery cohort repertoires had been generated on a single sequencing platform. A separate validation cohort of some 130 different subjects was used in addition to the roughly 700-subject first cohort. Across approximately 400 genotyped donors of the cohort, an average of approximately 240,000 unique TCR beta nucleotide sequences per donor were sequenced, and approximately 17% of those sequences were non-productive. To decide whether each TCR beta V gene segment behaved as functional or pseudogenic, an earlier analysis of 587 of the donors relied on high-throughput TCR beta sequencing. The study aimed to test whether signatures of past pathogen exposure could be identified by cataloging public T cell receptors. About 280 gigabases of sequencing data and tens of millions of unique TCR sequences were included in an early release covering roughly 600 HLA-typed donors. Rather than drawing on any new phenotypic data, the later analysis identified candidate immune exposures from TCR beta sequences and the way those sequences occurred across donors. Donor age, sex, ethnicity and CMV serostatus were compiled alongside the repertoire data. To study patterns of TCR occurrence, a later analysis re-analyzed previously published TCR beta repertoires from under 750 donors and added high-resolution HLA genotyping. Of the roughly 400 genotyped donors, roughly 85% fell in the genetic ancestry cluster associated with self-reported Caucasian donors. Beyond this particular receptor, the publication reports: A total of roughly 160 TCR beta chains were listed by the study as associated with cytomegalovirus. According to a later analysis, TCR association rates differed among HLA loci, with DRB1 alleles showing the most associated TCRs and HLA-C alleles showing the fewest. Correlated functional status among segregating V segments might reflect linkage disequilibrium, but an unknown experimental factor could not be ruled out. In this cohort, only TCR beta chains were sequenced, and detectable features were limited by the absence of alpha or paired-chain data. Assigning TCR associations to individual alleles was difficult when HLA alleles, especially DR and DQ, strongly co-occurred. A later analysis found that most CMV-associated TCR beta chains appeared HLA-restricted, with HLA associations seemingly driven largely by CMV exposure. A cluster of highly shared sequence variants was judged likely to be a technical artifact of the sequencing pipeline. Compared with the 666-donor mean, donors in an Asian-associated ancestry cluster had fewer N-insertions in productive TCRs, according to a later genetic analysis. According to the authors, the approach could potentially be generalized to other disease states and immunological phenotypes. Sequencing depth was assumed to be roughly uniform across donors in the presence/absence analyses, though that assumption may not hold. The classifier was reported to diagnose cytomegalovirus status with high specificity and sensitivity in both the original and validation cohorts. The earlier analysis of approximately 590 of the donors excluded 15 to 20 rarely observed V segments, including chromosome 9 orphons, because counts were too low. A later analysis reported that several top co-occurrence clusters appeared linked to parvovirus B19, influenza, CMV and Epstein-Barr virus. Immune exposure information for the cohort was limited to CMV serostatus. A later analysis found that HLA-associated TCR beta chains were more clonally expanded and had lower generation probabilities than equally common non-associated chains. Because HLA typing was unavailable for some donors at each locus, only the typed subset was used in association tests. In an earlier analysis of about 550 of the donors, most TCR beta V segments were observed in productive rearrangements about 87% or about 30% of the time, broadly matching IMGT annotations. In a later analysis, some 17,000 TCR beta sequences were associated with specific HLA alleles at a false discovery rate of 0.05. An association between a missense DCLRE1C variant and V-gene and J-gene trimming of TCR beta chains was found in a later genetic analysis and replicated in an independent cohort. In vitro tests confirmed that a few of the cytomegalovirus-associated TCR beta chains recognize cytomegalovirus antigens. A further reported finding was that TCR beta sequences accurately predicted the HLA-A and HLA-B alleles for most subjects in the first cohort. Most TCR sequences were seen in very few donors, while some public TCRs were found in many individuals. The 87-base-pair reads could not distinguish some IMGT-functional V segments, including TRBV6-2 and TRBV6-3, so those segments were excluded.

The cohort comprised some 730 healthy bone marrow donors. All cohort members were sampled while nominally healthy, although unrecorded immune exposures were likely present. The donor tested CMV seronegative, placing the donor among the 300 to 400 seronegative members of the cohort. A peripheral blood sample was collected from each donor, and TCR beta sequencing was performed on peripheral blood mononuclear cells. Genomic DNA extraction from the blood cell samples was performed with the Qiagen DNeasy Blood Extraction Kit. Library construction relied on the immunoSEQ multiplex PCR assay. For the multiplex PCR, a mixture combining 60 forward primers for TCR Vbeta segments and 13 reverse primers for TCR Jbeta segments was used. The CDR3 region of rearranged TCR beta genes was amplified from genomic DNA by a multiplex PCR assay. Amplified TCR beta libraries were sequenced as 87-base-pair reads on the Illumina HiSeq System. Per the authors' processing: A later analysis tallied roughly 80 million unique TCR beta chains across the 660 or so repertoires, and about 10 million of those chains were shared by two or more donors. Raw reads were error-corrected and collapsed into unique sequences by a nearest-neighbor algorithm in which closely related sequences were merged to remove PCR and sequencing errors. V, D and J gene segments were assigned by aligning CDR3 sequences to IMGT reference sequences. Each retained sequence needed at least a six-nucleotide match to both a V gene segment and a J gene segment. A rearrangement was called productive if the CDR3 had no stop codons and remained in frame with V and J, and every other rearrangement was called non-productive. CDR3 was defined by IMGT convention, running from the second conserved V-encoded cysteine to the conserved J-encoded phenylalanine. Sequences without an unambiguous match to a single V gene segment were excluded from the earlier analysis of about 600 of the donors. In an earlier analysis of 500 to 750 of the donors, V segments were called functional above 56.7% productive rearrangements and were called segregating when the between-donor standard deviation exceeded 5%. A statistical classification framework was built for diagnosing cytomegalovirus status from the catalog of TCR beta chain sequences. V and J gene assignment, in a later analysis, came from comparing TCR nucleotide sequences with IMGT/GENE-DB human TR gene sequences. A later analysis assigned CDR3 sequences and most-parsimonious VDJ recombination scenarios with the TCRdist pipeline. A later analysis defined each TCR beta chain by its CDR3 amino acid sequence plus V-gene family, and excluded reads lacking a unique V-gene family. As a way to deal with suspected cross-contamination and a sequencing artifact, a later analysis dropped hundreds of nucleotide sequences that were highly shared and had low generation probability. In a later analysis, a clonal expansion index for each public chain was calculated from normalized within-repertoire ranks of inferred template counts. In a later analysis, generation probabilities were computed using a VDJ recombination model fitted to out-of-frame rearrangements, and the results were checked against IGoR. Hypergeometric tests were used in a later analysis to score TCR-TCR, TCR-HLA and TCR-CMV co-occurrence, with a repertoire-size bias correction applied to the TCR pairs. A later analysis estimated false discovery rates by permuting HLA or CMV assignments 20 times. In a later analysis, co-occurring TCRs were grouped using DBSCAN, with TCRdist sequence similarity added in when clustering inside HLA-allele-positive subsets. For co-occurrence clustering, repertoires with fewer than 30,000 or more than 120,000 public chains were excluded, along with several repertoires with anomalous nucleotide sharing. The clones in this table, taken by TCRdb from immuneACCESS, are in-frame only. Not every clone is retained; where verified, under half of the shortfall comes from an unresolved V gene, and the cause of the rest is unknown. V and J calls and clone size are as listed in that table; D and trimming were resolved from the DNA. This sample lists about 89,000 clones; about 74% were detected once. The top ten hold roughly 3.6% of the sample.

The receptor chain draws on TRBV11-2 and TRBJ2-5; the D gene is perhaps TRBD1, from 5 matching bases. The sequenced sample consisted of PBMCs. The clonotype originates from a man aged 25 to 45 in good health and CMV-seronegative. The CDR3 reads as follows: CASSRPQGPTETQYF. The nucleotides are TGTGCCAGCAGCCGACCGCAGGGCCCAACGGAGACCCAGTACTTC.